Described below is a single T cell receptor beta chain sequence and its context. The data stem from a study of blood T cell repertoires in COVID-19. Looking at the study overall: Spain, Italy and the United States supplied samples that represented acute and convalescent COVID-19.

As originally analysed: Amplifying reference gene primers gave estimates of nucleated cell counts. The assay was immunoSEQ multiplex PCR, and TCRdb's table has in-frame clones only and misses some. That table is the source of V, J and clone size, and D and trimming were worked out from the DNA. The sample has 350,000 to 500,000 clones, nearly 90% seen once. A PCR-confirmed or clinician-diagnosed COVID-19 case had contacted exposed participants within 2 weeks of entry. This CDR3 is built from 11 residues. Germline-derived CDR1 and CDR2 are DFQATT and SNEGSKA (reference sequence). V was shortened by 0 bases and J by 8 bases, with 4 bases between the two germline ends.

The chain links TRBV20-1 to TRBJ1-4, with D hard to call. The receptor was derived from a woman aged 18-35 years who had been exposed to COVID-19. What was sequenced was PBMCs or T cells enriched from blood (not recorded which). CDR3 residues: CSARDLEKLFF. In DNA form, the CDR3 reads TGCAGTGCTAGAGATCTCGAAAAACTGTTTTTT.